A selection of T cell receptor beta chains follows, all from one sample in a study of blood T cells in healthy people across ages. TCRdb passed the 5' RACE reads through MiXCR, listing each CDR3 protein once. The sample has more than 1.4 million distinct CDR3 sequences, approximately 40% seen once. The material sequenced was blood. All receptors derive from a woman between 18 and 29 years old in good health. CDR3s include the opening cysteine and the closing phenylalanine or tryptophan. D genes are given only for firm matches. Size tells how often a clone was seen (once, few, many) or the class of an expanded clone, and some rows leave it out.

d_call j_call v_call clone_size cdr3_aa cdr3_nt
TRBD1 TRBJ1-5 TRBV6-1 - CASSEDARQGRRQPQHF TGTGCCAGCAGTGAAGACGCGAGACAGGGGAGACGACAGCCCCAGCATTTT
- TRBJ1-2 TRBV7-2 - CVSSPTGASPNYGYTF TGTGTCAGCAGCCCAACCGGGGCCTCACCTAACTATGGCTACACCTTC
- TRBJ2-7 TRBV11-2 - CASSLTGAYYEQYF TGTGCCAGCAGCTTAACGGGAGCTTACTACGAGCAGTACTTC
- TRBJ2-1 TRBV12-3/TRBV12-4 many CASSLGGVTYNEQFF TGTGCCAGCAGTTTAGGGGGGGTCACCTACAATGAGCAGTTCTTC
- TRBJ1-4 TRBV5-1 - CASSLAGINSGANEKLFF TGCGCCAGCAGCTTGGCGGGGATAAATAGCGGGGCTAATGAAAAACTGTTTTTT
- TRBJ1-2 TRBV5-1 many CASSLEDYGYTF TGTGCCAGCAGCTTAGAAGACTATGGCTACACCTTC
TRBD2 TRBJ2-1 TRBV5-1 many CASSPRTSGREYNEQFF TGCGCCAGCAGCCCTAGGACTAGCGGGAGGGAATACAATGAGCAGTTCTTC
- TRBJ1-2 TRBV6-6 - CASRPRVGAYGYTF TGTGCCAGCAGGCCTAGGGTAGGGGCCTATGGCTACACCTTC
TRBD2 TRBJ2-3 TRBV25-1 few CASSATSGPGYF TGTGCCAGCAGTGCCACTAGCGGTCCTGGGTATTTT
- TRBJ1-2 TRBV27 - CASSPEGQNYGYTF TGTGCCAGCAGTCCAGAAGGACAGAACTATGGCTACACCTTC
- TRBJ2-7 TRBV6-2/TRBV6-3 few CASSYSIGGTYEQYF TGTGCCAGCAGTTACTCGATCGGCGGAACTTACGAGCAGTACTTC
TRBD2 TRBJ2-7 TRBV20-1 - CSARGGSGSPSYEQYF TGCAGTGCTAGAGGGGGAAGCGGGAGTCCCTCCTACGAGCAGTACTTC
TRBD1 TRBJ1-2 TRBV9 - CASSFAGQPGGYTF TGTGCCAGCAGCTTTGCGGGACAGCCAGGAGGCTACACCTTC
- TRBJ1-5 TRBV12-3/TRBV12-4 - CASSFGLGGNQPQHF TGTGCCAGCAGTTTTGGTCTCGGGGGCAATCAGCCCCAGCATTTT
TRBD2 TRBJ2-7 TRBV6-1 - CASSGRLAGGGEQYF TGTGCCAGCAGTGGCAGACTAGCGGGAGGAGGTGAGCAGTACTTC
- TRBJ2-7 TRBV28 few CASKFGVSNDEQYF TGTGCCAGCAAGTTTGGCGTCTCCAATGACGAGCAGTACTTC
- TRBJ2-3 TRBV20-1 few CSADGWGGTDTQYF TGCAGTGCCGACGGCTGGGGTGGCACAGATACGCAGTATTTT
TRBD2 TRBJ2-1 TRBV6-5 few CASTDSGGNNEQFF TGTGCCAGCACCGATAGCGGGGGAAACAATGAGCAGTTCTTC
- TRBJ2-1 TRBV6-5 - CAGWRAVPNEQFF TGTGCCGGCTGGAGGGCCGTGCCCAATGAGCAGTTCTTC
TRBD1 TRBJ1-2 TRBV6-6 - CASSRDREAYGYTF TGTGCCAGCAGCCGGGACAGGGAGGCCTATGGCTACACCTTC
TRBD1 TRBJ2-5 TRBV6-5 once CASSYATGGKGETQYF TGTGCCAGCAGTTACGCGACAGGGGGCAAGGGAGAGACCCAGTACTTC
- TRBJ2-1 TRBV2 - CASSEAQGGGRSYNEQFF TGTGCCAGCAGTGAAGCGCAAGGGGGAGGTAGATCCTACAATGAGCAGTTCTTC
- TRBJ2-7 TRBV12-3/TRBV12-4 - CASSLAIGYEQYF TGTGCCAGCAGTTTAGCGATAGGGTACGAGCAGTACTTC
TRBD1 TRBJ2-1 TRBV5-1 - CASSVPGTAYNEQFF TGCGCCAGCAGCGTCCCCGGGACAGCCTACAATGAGCAGTTCTTC
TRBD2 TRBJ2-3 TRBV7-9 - CASSPPRAGFSTDTQYF TGTGCCAGCAGCCCTCCTAGAGCGGGGTTTAGCACAGATACGCAGTATTTT
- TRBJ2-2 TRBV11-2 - CASAKTVVGTGELFF TGTGCCAGCGCAAAGACGGTAGTAGGAACCGGGGAGCTGTTTTTT
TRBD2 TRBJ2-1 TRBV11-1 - CASSFSRSGGARNEQFF TGTGCCAGCAGCTTTTCCCGTAGCGGGGGGGCTCGGAATGAGCAGTTCTTC
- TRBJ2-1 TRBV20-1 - CSASFRAGLASDEQFF TGCAGTGCTTCTTTTAGGGCAGGACTCGCATCGGATGAGCAGTTCTTC
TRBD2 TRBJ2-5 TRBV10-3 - CAIKAGAGETQYF TGTGCCATTAAAGCGGGGGCGGGGGAGACCCAGTACTTC
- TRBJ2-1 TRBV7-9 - CASSSPSREQFF TGTGCCAGCAGCTCTCCTAGCCGCGAGCAGTTCTTC
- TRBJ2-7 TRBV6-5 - CASSWSPGQTYEQYF TGTGCCAGCAGTTGGTCCCCTGGACAGACCTACGAGCAGTACTTC
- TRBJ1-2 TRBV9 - CASDPYGYTF TGTGCCAGCGATCCGTATGGCTACACCTTC
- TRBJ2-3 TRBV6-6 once CASRDFRESRTDTQYF TGTGCCAGCCGGGACTTCCGGGAGTCGCGGACAGATACGCAGTATTTT
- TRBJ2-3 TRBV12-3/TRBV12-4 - CASSLKQITDTQYF TGTGCCAGCAGTTTAAAACAGATCACAGATACGCAGTATTTT
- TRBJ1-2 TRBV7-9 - CASSARDIAYDGYTF TGTGCCAGCAGCGCCCGGGACATCGCCTATGATGGCTACACCTTC
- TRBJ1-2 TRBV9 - CASSVVSGDAYGYTF TGTGCCAGCAGCGTAGTATCGGGGGACGCCTATGGCTACACCTTC
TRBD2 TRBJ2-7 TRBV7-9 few CASSPPPSGSYEQYF TGTGCCAGCAGCCCACCCCCTAGCGGATCCTACGAGCAGTACTTC
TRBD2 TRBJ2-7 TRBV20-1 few CSARDGTSGSEQYF TGCAGTGCTAGAGATGGGACTAGCGGGAGCGAGCAGTACTTC
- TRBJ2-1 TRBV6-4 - CASALRDGYNEQFF TGTGCCAGCGCACTCAGGGACGGCTACAATGAGCAGTTCTTC
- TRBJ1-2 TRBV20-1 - CSASGSSRYTF TGCAGCGCCTCGGGGAGTTCGCGCTACACCTTC
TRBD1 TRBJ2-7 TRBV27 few CASSPAGTGVHEQYF TGTGCCAGCAGCCCTGCCGGGACAGGGGTGCACGAGCAGTACTTC
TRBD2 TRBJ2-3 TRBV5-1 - CASSLPGGDYQDTQYF TGCGCCAGCAGCTTGCCCGGGGGGGATTATCAAGATACGCAGTATTTT
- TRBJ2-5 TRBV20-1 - CSAVANIGGETQYF TGCAGTGCCGTCGCGAACATTGGAGGAGAGACCCAGTACTTC
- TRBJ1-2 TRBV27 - CASSSSQAIRYGYTF TGTGCCAGCAGTTCCTCTCAGGCAATCCGCTATGGCTACACCTTC
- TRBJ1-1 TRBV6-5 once CASSYLGTSEGYTEAFF TGTGCCAGCAGTTACCTGGGAACGTCCGAGGGGTACACTGAAGCTTTCTTT
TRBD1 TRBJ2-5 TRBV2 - CASTEPGGAYNEQYF TGTGCCAGCACAGAACCAGGGGGTGCCTACAATGAGCAGTACTTC
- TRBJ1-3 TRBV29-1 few CSVVPQLGNTIYF TGCAGCGTTGTACCACAGCTTGGAAACACCATATATTTT
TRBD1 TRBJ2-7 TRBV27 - CASSPSDRGYEQYF TGTGCCAGCAGCCCAAGCGACAGGGGCTACGAGCAGTACTTC
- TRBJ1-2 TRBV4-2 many CASSQDPDRDYGYTF TGTGCCAGCAGCCAAGATCCCGACAGAGATTATGGCTACACCTTC
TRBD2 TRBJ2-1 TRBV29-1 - CSVPGTSGGYSNEQFF TGCAGCGTTCCCGGGACTAGCGGGGGATATAGCAATGAGCAGTTCTTC
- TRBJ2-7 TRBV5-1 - CASSLIALSSYEQYF TGCGCCAGCAGCTTGATCGCGCTTAGCTCCTACGAGCAGTACTTC
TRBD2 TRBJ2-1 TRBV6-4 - CASSGLAGANNEQFF TGTGCCAGCAGTGGACTAGCGGGAGCAAACAATGAGCAGTTCTTC
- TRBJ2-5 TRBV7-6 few CASTPTGGQETQYF TGTGCCAGCACCCCTACTGGAGGCCAAGAGACCCAGTACTTC
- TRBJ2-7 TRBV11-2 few CASSPPFRGEQYF TGTGCCAGCAGTCCCCCTTTTAGGGGCGAGCAGTACTTC
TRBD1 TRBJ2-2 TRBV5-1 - CASSPGQTTGELFF TGCGCCAGCAGCCCGGGACAGACGACCGGGGAGCTGTTTTTT